One sample yielded the 22 T cell receptor beta chains listed below, sequenced in a study of blood T cell repertoires in COVID-19. Method: immunoSEQ multiplex PCR; TCRdb's copy keeps in-frame clones and lacks some. The data contain a few hundred thousand clones, 85% of them singletons. Sequencing was carried out using peripheral blood. All receptors come from a woman under 30 with acute or convalescent COVID-19.

This clone was recorded once. The chain is built from TRBV28 and TRBJ2-3; 10 bases align to TRBD2. Germline V gives CDR1 MDHEN, CDR2 SYDVKM. The CDR3 is made up of 15 amino acids. V trimming: 8 bases; J trimming: 3 bases; junction bases outside the gene matches: 8. This CDR3 reads CASGSSGSNTDTQYF. The CDR3 DNA reads as TGTGCCAGCGGGTCTAGCGGGAGTAATACAGATACGCAGTATTTT.

In its sample, this clone was seen a few times. This chain joins TRBV10-3 and TRBJ2-1; 16 bases fit TRBD2. Germline CDR1 is ENHRY and CDR2 is SYGVKD. The CDR3 is 16 amino acids. Trimming took 6 bases from V and 4 from J; bases not matched to a gene: 3. The CDR3 reads CAIRGTSGRGYNEQFF. The CDR3 nucleotides are TGTGCCATCAGGGGGACTAGCGGGAGGGGGTACAATGAGCAGTTCTTC.

The chain is built from TRBV10-3 and TRBJ2-3; D might be TRBD2 (6 bases). Germline V gene data show CDR1 as ENHRY and CDR2 as SYGVKD. V lost 0 bases and J 2 bases, leaving 15 bases between the germline ends. This CDR3 is built from 17 residues. The CDR3, as DNA: TGTGCCATCAGTGAGTCGACTCTAGCGCCATCCACAGATACGCAGTATTTT. It is translated as CAISESTLAPSTDTQYF.

In this sample, this clone turned up many times. CDR3: CASSYGVPDTQYF. In DNA form, the CDR3 reads TGTGCCAGCAGCTATGGAGTACCCGATACGCAGTATTTT. This rearrangement joins TRBV7-3 to TRBJ2-3; D call uncertain. Germline CDR1 and CDR2: SGHTA and FQGTGA. This CDR3 spans 13 amino acids. Trimming removed 4 bases from V and 6 bases from J, with 11 bases in between.

The chain is built from TRBV28 and TRBJ2-5, with a weak D call TRBD2 (6 bases). V gave up 4 bases and J gave up 2 bases, with 11 bases separating them. The CDR3 runs 14 residues. Germline CDR1 and CDR2: MDHEN and SYDVKM. CDR3 sequence (DNA): TGTGCCAGCAGTTACCGACTAGGGCAAGAGACCCAGTACTTC. The encoded protein is CASSYRLGQETQYF.

V is TRBV7-9 and J is TRBJ2-7; the match to TRBD1 covers 9 bases. Germline V gene sequence: CDR1 SEHNR, CDR2 FQNEAQ (reference sequence). Germline trimming cut 2 bases from V and 2 bases from J; bases unmatched to any gene: 7. CDR3 length: 16 amino acids. CDR3: CASSLTGGQNPYEQYF. The DNA for the CDR3 is TGTGCCAGCAGCTTAACAGGGGGCCAAAATCCCTACGAGCAGTACTTC.

The rearrangement joins TRBV28 to TRBJ1-2; D may be TRBD1 (5 bases). This CDR3 has 17 amino acids. Trimming shortened V by 7 bases and J by 4 bases, and 25 bases separated the two germline ends. Germline V CDR1 and CDR2: MDHEN, SYDVKM. For the CDR3, the DNA is TGTGCCAGCATCGAAGCGGCGGGGCCCGGACTTATCTATGGCTACACCTTC. It specifies CASIEAAGPGLIYGYTF.

This chain links TRBV7-3 with TRBJ1-2, with 9 positions matching TRBD1. J was trimmed by 4 bases and V by 5 bases; bases with no gene match: 8. Germline V lookup: CDR1 SGHTA, CDR2 FQGTGA. This CDR3 spans 15 amino acids. CDR3 bases: TGTGCCAGCAGCCCGAACGGACAGGGGCCCTATGGCTACACCTTC. Translation gives CASSPNGQGPYGYTF.

The V call is TRBV5-1, the J call TRBJ2-5; D uncertain. The CDR3 consists of 12 residues. Trimming cost V 5 bases and J 5 bases, with 10 bases left between them. Germline CDR1 reads SGHRS; CDR2 reads YFSETQ. Here the CDR3 DNA reads TGCGCCAGCAGGTTCAGGCTGGAGACCCAGTACTTC. It yields the protein CASRFRLETQYF.

This chain links TRBV10-2 with TRBJ1-5; the match to TRBD1 covers 8 bases. Trimming at V came to 4 bases and at J to 5 bases, leaving 10 bases not matched to a gene. The CDR3 contains 16 residues. Per germline, CDR1 WSHSY and CDR2 SAAADI. The CDR3 is CASSVSGDRPDQPQHF. CDR3 nucleotides: TGCGCCAGCAGTGTTTCCGGGGACAGGCCCGATCAGCCCCAGCATTTT.

The chain recombines TRBV2 with TRBJ2-7; 9 nucleotides line up with TRBD2. Germline assignment: CDR1 SNHLY and CDR2 FYNNEI. The junction had 7 bases not matched to a gene; V was cut back by 7 bases and J by 0 bases. This CDR3 has 15 amino acids. CDR3: CASTSVAGVSYEQYF. The CDR3 nucleotides are TGTGCCAGCACCTCCGTAGCGGGGGTCTCCTACGAGCAGTACTTC.

The J gene is TRBJ2-7, the V gene TRBV28; TRBD1 is a possible D gene (5 bases). The CDR3 extends over 13 amino acids. Trimming took off 6 bases at V and 5 bases at J, with 14 bases between the two ends. Germline CDR1 reads MDHEN; CDR2 reads SYDVKM. CDR3 coding DNA: TGTGCCAGCAGGGATCCACAGGTTCACGAGCAGTACTTC. Its translation: CASRDPQVHEQYF.

The V gene is TRBV7-9, the J gene TRBJ1-2; TRBD1 matches 9 bases. This CDR3 is 18 amino acids long. CDR1 is SEHNR and CDR2 is FQNEAQ in the germline V gene (reference sequence). Trimming cost V 1 base and J 3 bases; bases outside gene matches: 12. CDR3 amino acids: CASSLDGTGYVDDYGYTF. CDR3 DNA sequence: TGTGCCAGCAGCTTAGACGGGACAGGGTATGTCGACGACTATGGCTACACCTTC.

The V and J genes are TRBV19 and TRBJ1-1; TRBD1 matches at 9 bases. The CDR3 is 15 residues long. V lost 5 bases to trimming and J lost 5 bases; unmatched junction nucleotides: 9. Germline V gene lookup returns CDR1 LNHDA and CDR2 SQIVND (reference sequence). The CDR3 region is CASSASDRGGTEAFF. The CDR3 DNA follows: TGTGCCAGTAGTGCTTCGGACAGGGGAGGGACTGAAGCTTTCTTT.

The chain combines TRBV24-1 with TRBJ2-3; 9 bases map to TRBD2. Per the germline V gene, CDR1 is KGHDR and CDR2 is SFDVKD. Trimming cost V 9 bases and J 5 bases; bases outside gene matches: 11. The CDR3 is 15 amino acids. The CDR3 DNA reads as TGTGCCACCGGCGGGCTTAGCGGGAGTGGAGATACGCAGTATTTT. Translation: CATGGLSGSGDTQYF.

This clone was observed a handful of times. The CDR3 region has the DNA TGCGCCAGCAGCTTGGACAAAGGGGGCTCTATGAACACTGAAGCTTTCTTT. Its translation is CASSLDKGGSMNTEAFF. This chain connects TRBV5-1 to TRBJ1-1, with 7 bases matching TRBD1. Germline lookup yields CDR1 SGHRS and CDR2 YFSETQ. CDR3 length: 17 amino acids. With V trimmed by 0 bases and J by 0 bases, 8 bases remained unmatched.

The V and J genes are TRBV12-5 and TRBJ1-1, with D possibly being TRBD1 (5 bases). Trimming removed 2 bases at V and 9 bases at J, with 10 bases between. Germline values: CDR1 LGHNT, CDR2 FRNRAP. This CDR3 contains 12 residues. CDR3 loop: CASGLQYRQAFF. The CDR3 DNA is TGTGCTAGTGGTTTGCAGTACAGGCAAGCTTTCTTT.

This chain links TRBV27 with TRBJ1-2; D unresolved. Germline CDR1 is MNHEY and CDR2 is SMNVEV (reference sequence). This CDR3 is built from 12 residues. The germline V and J ends were trimmed by 5 bases and 8 bases, with 12 bases remaining between them. For the CDR3, the DNA is TGTGCCAGCAGTCCAGGAGGAGGCGGCTACACCTTC. Its translation: CASSPGGGGYTF.

The chain has TRBV29-1 and TRBJ1-4, with D possibly matching TRBD1 (6 bases). CDR3 length equals 13 residues. V was pared by 4 bases and J by 3 bases, with 9 bases between. CDR1 and CDR2 from the germline V gene are SQVTM and ANQGSEA. The CDR3 DNA follows: TGCAGCGTTGGACAGGCGGCTAATGAAAAACTGTTTTTT. Protein: CSVGQAANEKLFF. The full variable domain, completed using reference TRBV29-1 and TRBJ1-4, is SAVISQKPSRDICQRGTSLTIQCQVDSQVTMMFWYRQQPGQSLTLIATANQGSEATYESGFVIDKFPISRPNLTFSTLTVSNMSPEDSSIYLCSVGQAANEKLFFGSGTQLSVL.

The V and J genes are TRBV19 and TRBJ1-5; 8 positions match TRBD1. V was pared by 2 bases and J by 2 bases, with 17 bases of the junction left unmatched. This CDR3 spans 20 amino acids. CDR1 and CDR2 (germline): LNHDA, SQIVND (reference sequence). For the CDR3, the DNA is TGTGCCAGTAGTATAAAATACCGGACAGGGAAAATCGTCGGCAATCAGCCCCAGCATTTT. Translated: CASSIKYRTGKIVGNQPQHF.

The V call is TRBV7-8, the J call TRBJ1-2, with 8 bases fitting TRBD1. V shed 1 base and J 0 bases; nucleotides not matched to a gene: 7. CDR1 and CDR2 (germline): SGHVS, FQNEAQ. The CDR3 consists of 17 residues. CDR3 residues: CASSLGAGGDPNYGYTF. The CDR3 bases are TGTGCCAGCAGCTTAGGGGCAGGGGGCGACCCTAACTATGGCTACACCTTC.

The rearrangement uses TRBV30 and TRBJ2-1; 11 bases line up with TRBD2. With V trimmed by 3 bases and J by 0 bases, 7 bases remained unmatched. This CDR3 contains 17 residues. Germline V gene data show CDR1 as GTSNPN and CDR2 as SVGIG (reference sequence). The CDR3 reads CAWRVAGGSSSYNEQFF. The CDR3 DNA reads TGTGCCTGGAGAGTAGCGGGAGGGTCGAGCTCCTACAATGAGCAGTTCTTC.